This T cell receptor (beta chain) was obtained from a study of cytomegalovirus exposure and HLA in healthy donors. Across the whole study: Researchers previously reported finding roughly 120 million unique TCR beta sequences from 170 million or so T cells. Whole-study findings and limits: Because they were indistinguishable, some V segments, including TRBV6-2 and TRBV6-3, were excluded.

The PCR contained 60 Vbeta and 13 Jbeta primers. This table comes from immunoSEQ multiplex PCR, and its TCRdb copy is limited to in-frame clones, with some not included. The top ten hold about 2% of the sample, which has 150,000 to 250,000 clones, roughly 85% seen once. The CDR3 contains 15 residues. Germline V CDR1 and CDR2: MGHDK, SYGVNS. With 6 bases clipped from V and 7 bases from J, the junction kept 9 bases outside the gene matches. With regard to this clone: Its target is unknown.

V usage is TRBV25-1 and J usage is TRBJ2-1, with TRBD2 identical over 10 bases. This TCR derives from a woman in her 50s in good health and CMV-seronegative. The specimen was PBMCs. CDR3 sequence reads: CASSSSGRAQNEQFF. CDR3 DNA: TGTGCCAGCAGCTCGAGCGGGAGGGCCCAGAATGAGCAGTTCTTC.